These 18 T cell receptor beta chains share one sample of origin, sequenced in a study of response to subunit inactivated influenza vaccine. TCRdb itself ran the RT-PCR reads through MiXCR, one entry per CDR3 protein. The repertoire holds 700,000 to 800,000 distinct CDR3 sequences, with around a sixth as singletons. Sequencing used PBMCs from blood, obtained approximately 5 days after vaccination. The receptor set was obtained from a man in his forties or fifties who received an inactivated influenza vaccine.

About this clonotype: Given a much more abundant clone one base away, this may be a read error. The CDR3 region has the DNA TGCGCCAGCAGCCAAGCGGTTGGCTACGAGCAGTACTTC. Translation gives CASSQAVGYEQYF. The chain links TRBV4-3 to TRBJ2-7, with no clear D. CDR3 size: 13 residues. V lost 1 base, J lost 3 bases, and 7 bases lay in between. CDR1 and CDR2 from the germline V gene are LGHNA and YSLEER.

There are a few counts of this clonotype. J is TRBJ2-7 and V is TRBV7-2; D not certain. This CDR3 is built from 15 residues. The germline V and J ends were trimmed by 1 base and 2 bases, with 12 bases remaining between them. The germline V gene has CDR1 SGHTA and CDR2 FQGNSA. The CDR3 loop is CASSLDLGGTYEQYF. CDR3 DNA sequence: TGTGCCAGCAGCTTAGACTTGGGTGGCACCTACGAGCAGTACTTC.

J is TRBJ2-2 and V is TRBV6-1; D remains unclear. Per germline, CDR1 MNHNS and CDR2 SASEGT. The CDR3 covers 14 residues. V lost 5 bases and J lost 1, with 8 bases in between. The CDR3 here is CASSPERNTGELFF. DNA for the CDR3: TGTGCCAGCAGTCCCGAGCGGAACACCGGGGAGCTGTTTTTT.

This clonotype turned up a few times. The chain carries TRBV20-1 and TRBJ1-6, with a weak D call TRBD1 (6 bases). CDR1 is DFQATT and CDR2 is SNEGSKA in the germline V gene (reference sequence). CDR3 length: 15 residues. Trimming pared 1 base from V and 6 bases from J, leaving 13 bases between. In DNA form, the CDR3 reads TGCAGTGCTAGAGTGCGGGGGCGCATTAATTCACCCCTCCACTTT. Residues: CSARVRGRINSPLHF.

This rearrangement joins TRBV11-2 to TRBJ2-7; 7 nucleotides match TRBD2. The J segment lost 2 bases and the V segment lost 4 bases, leaving 5 bases of the junction unmatched. The germline gives CDR1 SGHAT, CDR2 FQNNGV. This CDR3 is built from 14 residues. This CDR3 is CASSSLAEPYEQYF. The CDR3 DNA reads as TGTGCCAGCAGCTCCCTAGCGGAACCCTACGAGCAGTACTTC. The full variable domain, completed using reference TRBV11-2 and TRBJ2-7, is EAGVAQSPRYKIIEKRQSVAFWCNPISGHATLYWYQQILGQGPKLLIQFQNNGVVDDSQLPKDRFSAERLKGVDSTLKIQPAKLEDSAVYLCASSSLAEPYEQYFGPGTRLTVT.

The table lists this clonotype with many counts. This chain connects TRBV7-2 to TRBJ2-3; 11 bases match TRBD2. Germline assignment: CDR1 SGHTA and CDR2 FQGNSA. The CDR3 consists of 15 residues. The trim removed 5 bases at V and 4 bases at J, leaving 5 bases unmatched. The CDR3: CASSRLAGSSDTQYF. CDR3 nucleotide sequence: TGTGCCAGCAGCCGACTAGCGGGGTCCTCAGATACGCAGTATTTT.

This clonotype came up a few times. The gene calls are TRBV6-2 or TRBV6-3 and TRBJ2-7, with 7 bases matching TRBD1. Germline assignment: CDR1 MNHEY and CDR2 SVGEGT. V gave up 6 bases and J gave up 3 bases; unmatched junction bases: 11. The CDR3 contains 15 residues. The CDR3 is CASSLLTGQSYEQYF. CDR3 bases: TGTGCCAGCAGCCTTCTGACGGGACAGAGCTACGAGCAGTACTTC.

J is TRBJ1-5 and V is TRBV20-1, with a weak D call TRBD1 (6 bases). CDR3 length equals 14 residues. CDR1 is DFQATT, CDR2 SNEGSKA, per germline (reference sequence). V was shortened by 6 bases and J by 4 bases, with 16 bases between the two germline ends. The CDR3 DNA follows: TGCAGTGCCATCCCAGGGGTCGGGAATCAGCCCCAGCATTTT. This codes for CSAIPGVGNQPQHF.

This clonotype was observed a handful of times. The chain carries TRBV5-1 and TRBJ2-3, with D uncertain. From germline, CDR1 is SGHRS and CDR2 YFSETQ. The CDR3 sequence is 16 residues long. Between the trimmed V and J ends, which lost 0 bases and 6 bases, there was a span of 17 bases. The CDR3 sequence: CASSLGTVRIRDTQYF. The DNA of the CDR3 is TGCGCCAGCAGCTTGGGTACTGTCAGGATTCGGGATACGCAGTATTTT.

For the CDR3, the DNA is TGCGCCAGCATGGGACTAGCGGGGGCCAGGAGCTCCTACAATGAGCAGTTCTTC. It specifies CASMGLAGARSSYNEQFF. The V gene is TRBV5-1, the J gene TRBJ2-1; 14 bases are shared with TRBD2. The J segment lost 0 bases and the V segment lost 6 bases, leaving 8 bases of the junction unmatched. The CDR3 spans 18 residues. Germline V gene sequence: CDR1 SGHRS, CDR2 YFSETQ.

This clonotype occurred a few times. The rearrangement uses TRBV11-2 and TRBJ2-1, with no clear D. Germline CDR1 is SGHAT and CDR2 is FQNNGV. The CDR3 sequence is 15 residues long. V lost 5 bases, J lost 4 bases, and 15 bases lay in between. The CDR3 sequence: CASSPIWGGYNEQFF. The CDR3 DNA follows: TGTGCCAGCAGCCCAATCTGGGGTGGGTACAATGAGCAGTTCTTC.

CDR3 loop: CASINGGSNQPQHF. For the CDR3, the DNA is TGTGCCAGCATAAATGGGGGGAGCAATCAGCCCCAGCATTTT. The chain employs TRBV6-1 and TRBJ1-5, with D maybe TRBD1 (5 bases). CDR3 size: 14 residues. Germline CDR1 MNHNS, CDR2 SASEGT. V lost 7 bases and J lost 1, with 11 bases in between.

V is TRBV6-1 and J is TRBJ2-2, with TRBD1 matching over 8 bases. V dropped 5 bases and J dropped 5; count of bases not matched to a gene: 10. The CDR3 covers 16 residues. Germline CDR1 reads MNHNS; CDR2 reads SASEGT. CDR3 nucleotides: TGTGCCAGCAGTCGGCGCCAGACAGGGGCTACCGGGGAGCTGTTTTTT. This sequence encodes CASSRRQTGATGELFF.

This clonotype was recorded many times. The V gene is TRBV6-1, the J gene TRBJ2-7; the D is unclear. The CDR3 contains 12 residues. The ends were cut back, 2 bases at V and 3 bases at J, with 5 bases in the middle. The germline gives CDR1 MNHNS, CDR2 SASEGT. The CDR3 here is CASSEFGYEQYF. The CDR3 nucleotides read TGTGCCAGCAGTGAATTTGGCTACGAGCAGTACTTC.

The V gene is TRBV4-2, the J gene TRBJ2-7; 8 nucleotides match TRBD2. The CDR3 runs to 15 residues. V gave up 0 bases and J gave up 2 bases; unmatched junction bases: 3. The germline gives CDR1 LGHNA, CDR2 YNFKEQ. This CDR3 reads CASSQEGTSAYEQYF. The CDR3 DNA reads as TGTGCCAGCAGCCAAGAGGGGACTAGTGCCTACGAGCAGTACTTC.

This chain uses TRBV27 with TRBJ2-3, with a tentative D call TRBD2 (5 bases). CDR1 MNHEY and CDR2 SMNVEV come from the germline V gene (reference sequence). V gave up 1 base and J gave up 2 bases, with 13 bases separating them. The CDR3 runs 16 residues. Here the CDR3 reads CASSLYGRRVTDTQYF. The CDR3 nucleotides are TGTGCCAGCAGTTTATATGGTAGGCGGGTCACAGATACGCAGTATTTT.

This clonotype was observed a few times. The chain is built from TRBV6-5 and TRBJ2-7, with 9 bases fitting TRBD1. CDR1 is MNHEY, CDR2 SVGAGI, per germline. V lost 3 bases, J lost 2 bases, and 2 bases stayed unmatched. The CDR3 consists of 14 residues. This chain's CDR3 is CASSYRTGAYEQYF. CDR3 DNA sequence: TGTGCCAGCAGTTATCGGACAGGGGCCTACGAGCAGTACTTC.

The sample holds a few counts of this clonotype. As DNA, the CDR3 is TGTGCCAGCAGTCCGGCGCCTGGACTAGCAGGGCAAGAGACCCAGTACTTC. Residues: CASSPAPGLAGQETQYF. The V and J genes are TRBV28 and TRBJ2-5; 8 nucleotides line up with TRBD2. CDR1 MDHEN and CDR2 SYDVKM come from the germline V gene. J lost 2 bases, V lost 5 bases, and 13 bases had no gene match. This CDR3 has 17 amino acids.